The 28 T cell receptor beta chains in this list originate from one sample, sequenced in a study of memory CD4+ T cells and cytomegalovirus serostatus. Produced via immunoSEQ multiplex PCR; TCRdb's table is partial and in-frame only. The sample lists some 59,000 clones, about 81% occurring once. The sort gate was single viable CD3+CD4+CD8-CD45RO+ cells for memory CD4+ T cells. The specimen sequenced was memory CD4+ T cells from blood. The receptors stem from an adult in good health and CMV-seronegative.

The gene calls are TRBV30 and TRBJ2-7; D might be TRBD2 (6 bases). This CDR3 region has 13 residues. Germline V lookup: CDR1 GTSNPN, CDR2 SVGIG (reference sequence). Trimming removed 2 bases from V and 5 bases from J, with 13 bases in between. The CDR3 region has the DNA TGTGCCTGGAGTACCAGACTAGATGACGAGCAGTACTTC. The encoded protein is CAWSTRLDDEQYF.

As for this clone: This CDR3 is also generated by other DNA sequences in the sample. Here the CDR3 DNA reads TGTGCCAGCTCACCACAGGGGAACACTGAAGCTTTCTTT. Protein product: CASSPQGNTEAFF. This chain uses TRBV18 with TRBJ1-1, with D unclear. The germline CDR1 and CDR2 sequences are KGHSH and LQKENI. CDR3 length: 13 amino acids. Trimming took 1 base from V and 1 from J, leaving 4 bases between them.

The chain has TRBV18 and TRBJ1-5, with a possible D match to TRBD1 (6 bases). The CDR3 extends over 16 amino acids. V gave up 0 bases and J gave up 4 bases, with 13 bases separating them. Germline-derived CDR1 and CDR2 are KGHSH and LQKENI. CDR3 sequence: CASSPPGALGNQPQHF. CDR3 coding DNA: TGTGCCAGCTCACCACCGGGGGCGCTGGGAAATCAGCCCCAGCATTTT.

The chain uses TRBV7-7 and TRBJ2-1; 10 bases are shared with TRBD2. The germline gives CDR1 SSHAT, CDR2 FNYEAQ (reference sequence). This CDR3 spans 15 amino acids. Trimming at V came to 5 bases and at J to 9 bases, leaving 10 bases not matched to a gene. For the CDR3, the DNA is TGTGCCAGCAGCCCTGGCAGCGGGGGGGCCGGTGAGCAGTTCTTC. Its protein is CASSPGSGGAGEQFF.

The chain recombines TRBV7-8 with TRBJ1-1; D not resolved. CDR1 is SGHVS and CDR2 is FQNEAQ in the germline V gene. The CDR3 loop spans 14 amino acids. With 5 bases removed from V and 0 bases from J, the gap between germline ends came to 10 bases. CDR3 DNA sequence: TGTGCCAGCAGCCTGATGACCCTGAACACTGAAGCTTTCTTT. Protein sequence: CASSLMTLNTEAFF. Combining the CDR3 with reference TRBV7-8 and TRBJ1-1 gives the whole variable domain GAGVSQSPRYKVAKRGQDVALRCDPISGHVSLFWYQQALGQGPEFLTYFQNEAQLDKSGLPSDRFFAERPEGSVSTLKIQRTQQEDSAVYLCASSLMTLNTEAFFGQGTRLTVV.

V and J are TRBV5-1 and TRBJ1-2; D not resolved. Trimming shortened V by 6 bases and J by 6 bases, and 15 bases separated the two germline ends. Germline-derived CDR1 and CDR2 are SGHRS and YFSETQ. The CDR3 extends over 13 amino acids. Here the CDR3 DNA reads TGCGCCAGCATGGACCCTTCACGAGATGGCTACACCTTC. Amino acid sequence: CASMDPSRDGYTF.

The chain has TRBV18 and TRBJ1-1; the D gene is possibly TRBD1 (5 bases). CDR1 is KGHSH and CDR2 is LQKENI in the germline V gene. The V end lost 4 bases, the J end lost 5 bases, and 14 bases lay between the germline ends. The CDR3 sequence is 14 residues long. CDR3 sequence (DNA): TGTGCCAGCTCACTGCACCCAGGGAATACTGAAGCTTTCTTT. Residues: CASSLHPGNTEAFF.

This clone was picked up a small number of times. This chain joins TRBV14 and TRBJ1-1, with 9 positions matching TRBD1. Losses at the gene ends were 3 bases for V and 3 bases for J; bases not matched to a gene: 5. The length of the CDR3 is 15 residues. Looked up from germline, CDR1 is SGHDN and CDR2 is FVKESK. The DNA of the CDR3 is TGTGCCAGCAGCCATTTGACAGGGGGGTACACTGAAGCTTTCTTT. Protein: CASSHLTGGYTEAFF.

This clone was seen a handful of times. This CDR3 reads CASTRGAPLHF. CDR3 sequence (DNA): TGTGCCAGCACGCGGGGGGCACCCCTCCACTTT. This chain joins TRBV2 and TRBJ1-6; D might be TRBD1 (5 bases). This CDR3 comprises 11 residues. Germline V gene data show CDR1 as SNHLY and CDR2 as FYNNEI. V gave up 7 bases and J gave up 11 bases, with 9 bases separating them.

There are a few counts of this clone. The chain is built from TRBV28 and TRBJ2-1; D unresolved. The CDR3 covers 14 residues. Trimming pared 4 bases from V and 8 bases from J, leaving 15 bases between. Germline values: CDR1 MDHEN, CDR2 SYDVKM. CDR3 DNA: TGTGCCAGCAGTTCCCCTGGCCAGGCGGATGAGCAGTTCTTC. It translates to CASSSPGQADEQFF.

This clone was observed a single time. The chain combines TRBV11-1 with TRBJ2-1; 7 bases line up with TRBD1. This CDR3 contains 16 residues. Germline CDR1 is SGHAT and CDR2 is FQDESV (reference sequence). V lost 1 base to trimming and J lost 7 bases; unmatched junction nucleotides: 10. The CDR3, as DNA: TGTGCCAGCAGCTTAGGTAGCACAGGGGCCCGAAATGAGCAGTTCTTC. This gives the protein CASSLGSTGARNEQFF.

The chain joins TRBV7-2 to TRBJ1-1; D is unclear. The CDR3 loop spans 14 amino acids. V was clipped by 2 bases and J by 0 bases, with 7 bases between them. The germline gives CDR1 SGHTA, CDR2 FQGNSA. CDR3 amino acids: CASSLISMNTEAFF. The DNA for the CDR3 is TGTGCCAGCAGCTTAATTTCCATGAACACTGAAGCTTTCTTT.

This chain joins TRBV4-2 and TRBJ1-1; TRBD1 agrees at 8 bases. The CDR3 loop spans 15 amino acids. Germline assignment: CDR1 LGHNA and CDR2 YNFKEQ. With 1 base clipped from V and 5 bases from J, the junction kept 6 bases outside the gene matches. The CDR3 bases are TGTGCCAGCAGCCAAGTCGGACAGGGTAGTACTGAAGCTTTCTTT. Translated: CASSQVGQGSTEAFF.

CDR3 sequence reads: CAWRPGYSYNEQFF. CDR3 bases: TGTGCCTGGAGGCCTGGCTACTCCTACAATGAGCAGTTCTTC. The chain combines TRBV30 with TRBJ2-1; D not resolved. Germline CDR1 GTSNPN, CDR2 SVGIG (reference sequence). Trimming took 3 bases from V and 0 from J, leaving 9 bases between them. CDR3 length equals 14 residues.

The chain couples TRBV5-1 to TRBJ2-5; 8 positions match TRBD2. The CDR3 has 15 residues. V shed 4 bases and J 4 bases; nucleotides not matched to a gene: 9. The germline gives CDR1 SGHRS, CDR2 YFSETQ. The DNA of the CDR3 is TGCGCCAGCAGCCCCGAGGGAACTAGCGGAGAGACCCAGTACTTC. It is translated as CASSPEGTSGETQYF. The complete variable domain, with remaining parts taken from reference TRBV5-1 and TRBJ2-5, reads KAGVTQTPRYLIKTRGQQVTLSCSPISGHRSVSWYQQTPGQGLQFLFEYFSETQRNKGNFPGRFSGRQFSNSRSEMNVSTLELGDSALYLCASSPEGTSGETQYFGPGTRLLVL.

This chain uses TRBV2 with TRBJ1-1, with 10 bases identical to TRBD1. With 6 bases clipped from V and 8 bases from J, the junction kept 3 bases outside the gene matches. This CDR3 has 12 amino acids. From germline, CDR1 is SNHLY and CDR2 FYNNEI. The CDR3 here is CASRGQGWEAFF. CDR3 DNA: TGTGCCAGCAGGGGACAGGGGTGGGAAGCTTTCTTT. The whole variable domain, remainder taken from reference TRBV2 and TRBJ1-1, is EPEVTQTPSHQVTQMGQEVILRCVPISNHLYFYWYRQILGQKVEFLVSFYNNEISEKSEIFDDQFSVERPDGSNFTLKIRSTKLEDSAMYFCASRGQGWEAFFGQGTRLTVV.

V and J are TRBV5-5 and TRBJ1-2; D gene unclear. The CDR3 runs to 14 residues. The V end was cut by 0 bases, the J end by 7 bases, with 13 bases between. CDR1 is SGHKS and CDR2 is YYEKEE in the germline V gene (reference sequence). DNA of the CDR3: TGTGCCAGCAGCTTGGCGGTCGGGCAGGCTGGCTACACCTTC. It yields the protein CASSLAVGQAGYTF.

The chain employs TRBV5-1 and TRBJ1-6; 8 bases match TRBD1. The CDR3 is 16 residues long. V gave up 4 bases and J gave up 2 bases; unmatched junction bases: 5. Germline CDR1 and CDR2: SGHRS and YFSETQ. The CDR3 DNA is TGCGCCAGCAGCCCGAGACAGGGGACCTATAATTCACCCCTCCACTTT. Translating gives CASSPRQGTYNSPLHF.

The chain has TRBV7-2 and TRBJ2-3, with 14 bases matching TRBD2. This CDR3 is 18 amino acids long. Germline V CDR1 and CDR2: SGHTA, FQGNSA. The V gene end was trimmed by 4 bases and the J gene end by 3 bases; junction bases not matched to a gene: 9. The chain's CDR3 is CASSSGTSGRARTDTQYF. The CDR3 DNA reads TGTGCCAGCAGCTCCGGGACTAGCGGGAGAGCCAGGACAGATACGCAGTATTTT.

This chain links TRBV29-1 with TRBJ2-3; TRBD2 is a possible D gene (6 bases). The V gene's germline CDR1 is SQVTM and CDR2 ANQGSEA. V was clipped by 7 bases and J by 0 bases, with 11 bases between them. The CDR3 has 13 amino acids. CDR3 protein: CSGASVSTDTQYF. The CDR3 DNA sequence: TGCAGCGGAGCTAGCGTTAGCACAGATACGCAGTATTTT.

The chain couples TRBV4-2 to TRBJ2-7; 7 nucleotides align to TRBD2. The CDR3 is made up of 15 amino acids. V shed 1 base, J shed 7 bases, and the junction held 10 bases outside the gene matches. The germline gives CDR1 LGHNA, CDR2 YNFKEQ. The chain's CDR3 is CASSQASGGGTEQYF. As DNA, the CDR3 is TGTGCCAGCAGCCAAGCCTCTGGGGGGGGGACTGAGCAGTACTTC.

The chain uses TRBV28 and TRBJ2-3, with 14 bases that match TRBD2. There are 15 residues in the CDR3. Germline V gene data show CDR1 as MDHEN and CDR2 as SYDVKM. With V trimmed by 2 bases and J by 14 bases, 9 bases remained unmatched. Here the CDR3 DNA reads TGTGCCAGCAGTTTACTGGGACTAGCGGGGGAACCCCCGTATTTT. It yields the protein CASSLLGLAGEPPYF.

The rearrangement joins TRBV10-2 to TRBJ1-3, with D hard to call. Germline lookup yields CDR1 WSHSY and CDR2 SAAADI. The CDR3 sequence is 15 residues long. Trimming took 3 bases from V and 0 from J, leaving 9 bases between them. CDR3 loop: CASSDDGYSGNTIYF. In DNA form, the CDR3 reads TGCGCCAGCAGTGATGACGGATACTCTGGAAACACCATATATTTT.

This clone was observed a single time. The CDR3 spells CASSPAANYGYTF. CDR3 DNA sequence: TGTGCCAGCTCACCAGCCGCTAACTATGGCTACACCTTC. The chain links TRBV18 to TRBJ1-2; D is uncertain. CDR1 and CDR2 (germline): KGHSH, LQKENI. V lost 2 bases, J lost 0 bases, and 4 bases lay in between. This CDR3 has 13 amino acids.

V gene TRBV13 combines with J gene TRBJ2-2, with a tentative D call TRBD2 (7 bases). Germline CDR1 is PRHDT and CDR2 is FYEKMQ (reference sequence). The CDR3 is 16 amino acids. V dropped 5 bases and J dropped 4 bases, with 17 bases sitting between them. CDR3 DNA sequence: TGTGCCAGCAGCCCCTGGGGGGGGCGCGGCACCGGGGAGCTGTTTTTT. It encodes CASSPWGGRGTGELFF.

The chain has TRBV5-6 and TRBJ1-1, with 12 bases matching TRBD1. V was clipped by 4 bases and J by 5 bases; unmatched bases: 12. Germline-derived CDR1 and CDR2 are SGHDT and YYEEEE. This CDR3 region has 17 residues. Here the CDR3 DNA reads TGTGCCAGCAGCCGGGACAGGGGGCTAGTTTTAGGGACTGAAGCTTTCTTT. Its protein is CASSRDRGLVLGTEAFF. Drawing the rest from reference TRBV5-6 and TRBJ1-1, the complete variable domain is DAGVTQSPTHLIKTRGQQVTLRCSPKSGHDTVSWYQQALGQGPQFIFQYYEEEERQRGNFPDRFSGHQFPNYSSELNVNALLLGDSALYLCASSRDRGLVLGTEAFFGQGTRLTVV.

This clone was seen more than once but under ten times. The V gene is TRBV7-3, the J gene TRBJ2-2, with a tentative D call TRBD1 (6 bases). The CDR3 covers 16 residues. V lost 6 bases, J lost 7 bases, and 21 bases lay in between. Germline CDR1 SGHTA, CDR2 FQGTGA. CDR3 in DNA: TGTGCCAGCAGGCGACGGACATCAGGGGCGGTCGGGGAGCTGTTTTTT. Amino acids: CASRRRTSGAVGELFF.

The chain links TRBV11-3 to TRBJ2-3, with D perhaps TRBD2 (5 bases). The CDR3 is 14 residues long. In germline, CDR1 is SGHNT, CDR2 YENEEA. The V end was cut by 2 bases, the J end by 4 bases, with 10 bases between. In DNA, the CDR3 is TGTGCCAGCAGCTTAACCCTAGCATCAGATACGCAGTATTTT. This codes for CASSLTLASDTQYF.